The clone carrying this T cell receptor (beta chain) was found once. One end of the junction does not line up with germline, which may come from a read error. Patients underwent thyroid surgery, and none had received any treatment before it. This record comes from a study of metastatic and nonmetastatic thyroid tumors. Per germline, CDR1 SGHTA and CDR2 FQGNSA. The length of the CDR3 is 14 residues. As processed by the authors: Clinicopathological groups supplied CDR3 differences that were used to build a distant-metastasis classifier for papillary thyroid cancer. Through MiXCR, TCRdb re-clonotyped the PCR reads. V and J calls and clone size were set by TCRdb, not the authors. Of about 15,000 clones in the sample, around 20% were seen once.

Sequenced input: blood. This TCR was recovered from a female donor with papillary thyroid cancer or a benign thyroid nodule (not recorded which). Some clones in this sample may be carry-over from other donors' samples. J is TRBJ2-3 and V is TRBV7-2; 8 nucleotides agree with TRBD2. The CDR3 sequence: CASSSGRAGYTQYF. The DNA for the CDR3 is TGTGCCAGCAGCTCCGGGAGGGCCGGTTATACACAGTATTTT.